This T cell receptor (beta chain) was sequenced in a study of blood T cell repertoires in COVID-19. In the study overall: PBMCs, B-cell-depleted T cells, or T cells were the source of the cDNA or gDNA that made up the material.

This clone was seen more than once but under ten times. Sequencing was performed with immunoSEQ multiplex PCR; in TCRdb, only in-frame clones are kept and a portion is missing. The sample has 150,000 to 190,000 clones; over 60% are singletons. Trimming cost V 0 bases and J 5 bases, with 11 bases left between them. From germline, CDR1 is MNHEY and CDR2 SVGEGT. The length of the CDR3 is 15 residues. This clonotype was obtained from a woman older than 75 with acute or convalescent COVID-19. Sequencing was done on a sample of peripheral blood. This rearrangement joins TRBV6-2 or TRBV6-3 to TRBJ1-5; no clear D gene. The CDR3 here is CASSYSSRRDQPQHF. CDR3 DNA: TGTGCCAGCAGTTACTCGAGTAGGAGGGATCAGCCCCAGCATTTT.